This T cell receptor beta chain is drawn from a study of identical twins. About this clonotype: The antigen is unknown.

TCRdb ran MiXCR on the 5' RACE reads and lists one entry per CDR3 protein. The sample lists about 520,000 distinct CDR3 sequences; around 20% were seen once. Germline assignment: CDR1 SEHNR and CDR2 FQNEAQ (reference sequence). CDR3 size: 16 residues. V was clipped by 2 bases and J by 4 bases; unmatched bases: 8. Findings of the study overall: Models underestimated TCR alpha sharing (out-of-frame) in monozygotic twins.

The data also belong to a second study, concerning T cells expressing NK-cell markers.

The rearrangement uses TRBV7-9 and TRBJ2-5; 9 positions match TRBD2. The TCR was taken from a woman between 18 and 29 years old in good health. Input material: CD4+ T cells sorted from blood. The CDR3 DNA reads TGTGCCAGCAGCTTAAGGGAGCGGGAGGAGGGAGAGACCCAGTACTTC. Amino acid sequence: CASSLREREEGETQYF. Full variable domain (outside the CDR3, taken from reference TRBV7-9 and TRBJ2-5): DTGVSQNPRHKITKRGQNVTFRCDPISEHNRLYWYRQTLGQGPEFLTYFQNEAQLEKSRLLSDRFSAERPKGSFSTLEIQRTEQGDSAMYLCASSLREREEGETQYFGPGTRLLVL.